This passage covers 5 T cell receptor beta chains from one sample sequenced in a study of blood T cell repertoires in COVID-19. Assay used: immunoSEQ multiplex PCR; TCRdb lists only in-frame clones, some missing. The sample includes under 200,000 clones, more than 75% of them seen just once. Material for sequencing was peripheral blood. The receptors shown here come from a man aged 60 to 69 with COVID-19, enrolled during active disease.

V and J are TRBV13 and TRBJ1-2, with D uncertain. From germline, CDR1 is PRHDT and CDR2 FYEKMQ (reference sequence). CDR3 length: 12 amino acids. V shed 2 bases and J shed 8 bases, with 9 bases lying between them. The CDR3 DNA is TGTGCCAGCAGCTTAATCCCTGGCGGCTACACCTTC. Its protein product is CASSLIPGGYTF.

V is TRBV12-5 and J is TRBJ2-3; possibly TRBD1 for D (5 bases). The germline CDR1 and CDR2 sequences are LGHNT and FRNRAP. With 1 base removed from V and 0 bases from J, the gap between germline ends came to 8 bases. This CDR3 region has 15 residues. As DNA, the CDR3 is TGTGCTAGTGGTTTGGGACAGTCTAGCACAGATACGCAGTATTTT. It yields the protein CASGLGQSSTDTQYF.

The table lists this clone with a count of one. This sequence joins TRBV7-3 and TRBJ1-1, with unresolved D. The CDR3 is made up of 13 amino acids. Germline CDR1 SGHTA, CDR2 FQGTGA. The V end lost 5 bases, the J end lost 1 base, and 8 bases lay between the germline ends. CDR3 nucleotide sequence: TGTGCCAGCAGCATGCGTGAGAACACTGAAGCTTTCTTT. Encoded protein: CASSMRENTEAFF.

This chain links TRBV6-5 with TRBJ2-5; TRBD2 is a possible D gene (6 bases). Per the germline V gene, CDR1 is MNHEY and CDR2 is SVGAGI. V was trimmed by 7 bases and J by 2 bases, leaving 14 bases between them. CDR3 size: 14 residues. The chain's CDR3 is CASKLSGYQETQYF. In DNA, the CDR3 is TGTGCCAGCAAACTTAGCGGATATCAAGAGACCCAGTACTTC.

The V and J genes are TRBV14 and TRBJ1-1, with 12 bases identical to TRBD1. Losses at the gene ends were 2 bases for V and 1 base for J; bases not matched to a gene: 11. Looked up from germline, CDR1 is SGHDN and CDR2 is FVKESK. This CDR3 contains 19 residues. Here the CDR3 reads CASSQRIGGTGGWNTEAFF. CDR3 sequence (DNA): TGTGCCAGCAGCCAAAGGATAGGCGGGACAGGGGGCTGGAACACTGAAGCTTTCTTT.